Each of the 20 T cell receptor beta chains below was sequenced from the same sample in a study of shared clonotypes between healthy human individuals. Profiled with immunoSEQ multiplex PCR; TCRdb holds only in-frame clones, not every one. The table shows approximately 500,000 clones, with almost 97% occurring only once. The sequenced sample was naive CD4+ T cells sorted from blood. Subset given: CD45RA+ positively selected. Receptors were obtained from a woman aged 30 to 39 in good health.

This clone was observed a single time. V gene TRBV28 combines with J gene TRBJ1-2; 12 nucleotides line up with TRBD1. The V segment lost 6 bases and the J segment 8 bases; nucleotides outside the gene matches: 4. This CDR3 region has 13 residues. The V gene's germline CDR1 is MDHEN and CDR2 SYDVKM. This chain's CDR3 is CASRLGTGGGYTF. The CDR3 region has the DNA TGTGCCAGCAGGCTAGGGACAGGGGGCGGCTACACCTTC.

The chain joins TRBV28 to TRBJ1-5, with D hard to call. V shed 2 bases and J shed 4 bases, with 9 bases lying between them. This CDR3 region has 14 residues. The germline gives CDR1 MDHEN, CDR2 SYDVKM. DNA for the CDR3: TGTGCCAGCAGTTTAGTCCCCATAAATCAGCCCCAGCATTTT. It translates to CASSLVPINQPQHF.

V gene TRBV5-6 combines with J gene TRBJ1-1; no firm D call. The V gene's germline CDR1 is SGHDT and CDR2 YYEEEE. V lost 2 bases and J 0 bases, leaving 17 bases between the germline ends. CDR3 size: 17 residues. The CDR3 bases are TGTGCCAGCAGCTTAATGGGCAAGTCGGTCCTGAACACTGAAGCTTTCTTT. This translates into CASSLMGKSVLNTEAFF.

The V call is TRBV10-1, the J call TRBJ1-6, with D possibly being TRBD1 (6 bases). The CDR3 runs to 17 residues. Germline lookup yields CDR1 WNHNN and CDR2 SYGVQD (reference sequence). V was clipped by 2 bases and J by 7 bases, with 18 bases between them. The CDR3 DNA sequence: TGCGCCAGCAGTGAGATTACAGGGAGCGACGCCAATTCACCCCTCCACTTT. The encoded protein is CASSEITGSDANSPLHF.

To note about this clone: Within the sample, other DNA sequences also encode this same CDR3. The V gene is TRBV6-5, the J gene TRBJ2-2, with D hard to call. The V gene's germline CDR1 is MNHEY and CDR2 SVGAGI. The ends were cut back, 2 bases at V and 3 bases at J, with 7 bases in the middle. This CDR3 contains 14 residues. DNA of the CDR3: TGTGCCAGCAGTTACGAAGGCTACACCGGGGAGCTGTTTTTT. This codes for CASSYEGYTGELFF.

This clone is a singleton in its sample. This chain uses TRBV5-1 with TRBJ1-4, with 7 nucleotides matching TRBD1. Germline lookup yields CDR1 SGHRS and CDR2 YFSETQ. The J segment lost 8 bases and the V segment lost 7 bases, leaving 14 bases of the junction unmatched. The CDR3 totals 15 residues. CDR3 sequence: CASADYRGGEEKLFF. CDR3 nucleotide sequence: TGCGCCAGCGCGGATTACAGGGGCGGGGAAGAAAAACTGTTTTTT.

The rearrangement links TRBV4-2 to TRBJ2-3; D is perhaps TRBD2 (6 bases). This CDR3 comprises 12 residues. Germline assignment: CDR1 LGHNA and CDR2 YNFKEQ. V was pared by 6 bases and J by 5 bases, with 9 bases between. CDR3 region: CASSPAGDTQYF. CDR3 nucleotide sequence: TGTGCCAGCAGTCCAGCGGGAGATACGCAGTATTTT.

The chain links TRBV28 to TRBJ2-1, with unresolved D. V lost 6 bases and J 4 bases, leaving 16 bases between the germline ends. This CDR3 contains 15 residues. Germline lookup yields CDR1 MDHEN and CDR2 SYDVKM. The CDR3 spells CASSLREQPYNEQFF. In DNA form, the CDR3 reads TGTGCCAGCAGCCTAAGGGAACAACCGTACAATGAGCAGTTCTTC.

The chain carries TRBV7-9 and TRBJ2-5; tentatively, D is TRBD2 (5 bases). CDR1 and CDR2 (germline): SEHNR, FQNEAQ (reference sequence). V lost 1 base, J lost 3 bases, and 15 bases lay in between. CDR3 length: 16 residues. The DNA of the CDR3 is TGTGCCAGCAGCTTAGGTAGCGCTAGCAAAAAAGAGACCCAGTACTTC. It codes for CASSLGSASKKETQYF.

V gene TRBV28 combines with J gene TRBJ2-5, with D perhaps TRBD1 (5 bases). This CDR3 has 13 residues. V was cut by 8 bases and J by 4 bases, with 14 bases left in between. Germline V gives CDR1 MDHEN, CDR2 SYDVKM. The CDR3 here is CASLDTSRETQYF. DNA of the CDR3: TGTGCCAGCCTGGACACATCCAGAGAGACCCAGTACTTC.

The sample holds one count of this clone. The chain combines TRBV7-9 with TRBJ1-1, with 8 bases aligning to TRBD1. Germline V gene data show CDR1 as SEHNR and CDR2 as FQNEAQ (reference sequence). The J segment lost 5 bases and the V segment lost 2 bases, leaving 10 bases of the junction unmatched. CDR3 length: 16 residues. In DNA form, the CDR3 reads TGTGCCAGCAGCTTAAGTAGGACAGGGCGGGGAACTGAAGCTTTCTTT. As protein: CASSLSRTGRGTEAFF.

The CDR3 protein is CASSFQGVSNQPQHF. CDR3 DNA: TGTGCCAGCAGTTTCCAGGGAGTTAGCAATCAGCCCCAGCATTTT. V is TRBV27 and J is TRBJ1-5, with a weak D call TRBD1 (5 bases). CDR1 MNHEY and CDR2 SMNVEV come from the germline V gene (reference sequence). Trimming shortened V by 3 bases and J by 0 bases, and 9 bases separated the two germline ends. The CDR3 loop spans 15 amino acids.

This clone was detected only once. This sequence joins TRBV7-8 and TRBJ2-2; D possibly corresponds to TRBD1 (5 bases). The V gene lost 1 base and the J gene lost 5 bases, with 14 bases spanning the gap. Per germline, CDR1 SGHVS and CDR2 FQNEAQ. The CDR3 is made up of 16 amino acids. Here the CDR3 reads CASSLVVGVVTGELFF. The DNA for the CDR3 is TGTGCCAGCAGCTTAGTGGTAGGGGTGGTTACCGGGGAGCTGTTTTTT. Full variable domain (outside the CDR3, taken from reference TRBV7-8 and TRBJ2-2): GAGVSQSPRYKVAKRGQDVALRCDPISGHVSLFWYQQALGQGPEFLTYFQNEAQLDKSGLPSDRFFAERPEGSVSTLKIQRTQQEDSAVYLCASSLVVGVVTGELFFGEGSRLTVL.

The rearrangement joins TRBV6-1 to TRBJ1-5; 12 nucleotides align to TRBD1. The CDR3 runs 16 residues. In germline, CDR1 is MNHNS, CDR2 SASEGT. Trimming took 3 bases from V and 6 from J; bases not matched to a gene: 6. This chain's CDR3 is CASSEGTGGGSQPQHF. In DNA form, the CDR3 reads TGTGCCAGCAGTGAGGGGACAGGGGGCGGGAGTCAGCCCCAGCATTTT.

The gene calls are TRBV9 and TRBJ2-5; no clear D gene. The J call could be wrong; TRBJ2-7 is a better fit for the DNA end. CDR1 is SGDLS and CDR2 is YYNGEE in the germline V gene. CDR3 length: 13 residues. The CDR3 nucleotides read TGTGCCAGCAGCCCAGGCTGGGGCTACGAGCAGTACTTC. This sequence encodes CASSPGWGYEQYF.

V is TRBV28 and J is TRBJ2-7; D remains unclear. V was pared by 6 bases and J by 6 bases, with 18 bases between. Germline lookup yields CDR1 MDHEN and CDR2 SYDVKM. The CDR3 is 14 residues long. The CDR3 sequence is CASSSKVSRREQYF. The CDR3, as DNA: TGTGCCAGCAGCTCAAAAGTGAGTAGGCGCGAGCAGTACTTC. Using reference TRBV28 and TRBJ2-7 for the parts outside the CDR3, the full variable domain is DVKVTQSSRYLVKRTGEKVFLECVQDMDHENMFWYRQDPGLGLRLIYFSYDVKMKEKGDIPEGYSVSREKKERFSLILESASTNQTSMYLCASSSKVSRREQYFGPGTRLTVT.

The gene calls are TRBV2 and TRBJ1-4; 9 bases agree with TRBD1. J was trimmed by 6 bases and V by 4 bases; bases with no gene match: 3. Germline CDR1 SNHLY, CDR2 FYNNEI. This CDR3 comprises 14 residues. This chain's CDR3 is CASSADRGHEKLFF. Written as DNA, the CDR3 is TGTGCCAGCAGTGCGGACAGGGGTCATGAAAAACTGTTTTTT.

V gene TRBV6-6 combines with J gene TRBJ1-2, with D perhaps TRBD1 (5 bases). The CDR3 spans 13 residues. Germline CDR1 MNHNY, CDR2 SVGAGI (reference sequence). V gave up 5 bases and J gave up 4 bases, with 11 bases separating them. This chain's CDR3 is CASSRGEGYGYTF. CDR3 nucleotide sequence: TGTGCCAGCAGTAGGGGCGAAGGCTATGGCTACACCTTC.

CDR3 sequence (DNA): TGTGCCAGCAGTTACTCCCAGCAACAGAACACCATATATTTT. This gives the protein CASSYSQQQNTIYF. The V and J genes are TRBV6-5 and TRBJ1-3; no clear D. The V gene lost 0 bases and the J gene lost 7 bases, with 10 bases spanning the gap. Germline V lookup: CDR1 MNHEY, CDR2 SVGAGI. The CDR3 loop spans 14 amino acids.

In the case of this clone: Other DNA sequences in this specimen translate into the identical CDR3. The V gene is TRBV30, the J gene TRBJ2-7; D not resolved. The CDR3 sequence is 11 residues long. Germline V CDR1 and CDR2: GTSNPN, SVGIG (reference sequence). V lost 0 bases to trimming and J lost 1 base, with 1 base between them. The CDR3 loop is CAWSVSYEQYF. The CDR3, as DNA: TGTGCCTGGAGTGTTTCCTACGAGCAGTACTTC.